Sequencing of this T cell receptor (beta chain) was carried out in a study of beta chain features in type 1 diabetes. The sequenced template was cDNA made from the entire isolated RNA. Mean read depth for naive, central memory and regulatory T cell samples was several million reads. Clones were read by immunoSEQ multiplex PCR, and TCRdb kept only the in-frame ones, dropping some. The table lists 600,000 to 700,000 clones, roughly 12% of them singletons. Findings and caveats of the study: Researchers report that Type 1 diabetes patients had moderately but significantly shorter TCRB CDR3s across all four CD4+ subsets. Whether HLA type influences TCRB rearrangement remained unresolved here.

Germline lookup yields CDR1 GTSNPN and CDR2 SVGIG (reference sequence). The V end was cut by 3 bases, the J end by 5 bases, with 19 bases between. The CDR3 is 15 residues long. In regard to this clone: Antigen: not known.

This receptor was obtained from a man aged 18 to 30 with type 1 diabetes. J is TRBJ2-5 and V is TRBV30, with D tentatively TRBD2 (6 bases). The sequencing sample was made of naive CD4+ T cells from blood. CDR3 amino acids: CAWSYSGKRGETQYF. The CDR3 DNA is TGTGCCTGGAGCTACTCAGGGAAACGGGGGGAGACCCAGTACTTC.